The 15 T cell receptor beta chains below were found in one sample sequenced in a study of T cells in Graves' hyperthyroidism and ophthalmopathy. Amplification yielded TCR beta CDR3 regions, with RNA transcripts as the source. First-round RT-PCR of the TCR CDR3 relied on the HTBI primer set. Via MiXCR, TCRdb re-called the multiplex PCR reads, giving one row per CDR3 protein. The repertoire holds some 490,000 distinct CDR3 sequences, 20% to 25% seen once, with under 55% in the top ten. The sample comprised blood. These receptors were taken from a woman in her 70s with Graves' ophthalmopathy.

This clonotype was seen at least ten times. The chain couples TRBV7-3 to TRBJ1-2; TRBD1 might be the D (6 bases). The CDR3 contains 14 residues. CDR1 is SGHTA, CDR2 FQGTGA, per germline. The V end lost 1 base, the J end lost 6 bases, and 12 bases lay between the germline ends. The CDR3 here is CASSLNGRGDGYTF. The CDR3, as DNA: TGTGCCAGCAGCTTAAATGGCAGGGGTGATGGCTACACCTTC.

In its sample, this clonotype was seen many times. The rearrangement uses TRBV7-2 and TRBJ2-5; the match to TRBD2 covers 8 bases. Losses at the gene ends were 5 bases for V and 4 bases for J; bases not matched to a gene: 9. Germline V lookup: CDR1 SGHTA, CDR2 FQGNSA. The CDR3 loop spans 15 amino acids. The CDR3 nucleotides read TGTGCCAGCAGCGTAAACGGGAGGGCCTCAGAGACCCAGTACTTC. This encodes CASSVNGRASETQYF.

Only a few counts were recorded for this clonotype. The V gene is TRBV30, the J gene TRBJ2-7; no reliable D call. CDR3 length: 12 residues. Germline lookup yields CDR1 GTSNPN and CDR2 SVGIG (reference sequence). The V gene lost 3 bases and the J gene lost 3 bases, with 9 bases spanning the gap. The CDR3 loop is CAWSLNHYEQYF. Here the CDR3 DNA reads TGTGCCTGGAGCCTTAACCACTACGAGCAGTACTTC.

The chain has TRBV5-5 and TRBJ2-5, with TRBD2 matching 9 bases. The length of the CDR3 is 16 residues. CDR1 and CDR2 (germline): SGHKS, YYEKEE (reference sequence). J was trimmed by 1 base and V by 2 bases; bases with no gene match: 6. CDR3 in amino acids: CASSLSAGGLQETQYF. The CDR3 region has the DNA TGTGCCAGCAGCTTATCAGCGGGAGGTCTCCAAGAGACCCAGTACTTC. Drawing the rest from reference TRBV5-5 and TRBJ2-5, the complete variable domain is DAGVTQSPTHLIKTRGQQVTLRCSPISGHKSVSWYQQVLGQGPQFIFQYYEKEERGRGNFPDRFSARQFPNYSSELNVNALLLGDSALYLCASSLSAGGLQETQYFGPGTRLLVL.

The V call is TRBV5-4, the J call TRBJ2-2; the D gene is possibly TRBD2 (6 bases). The CDR3 has 15 residues. Trimming pared 5 bases from V and 2 bases from J, leaving 13 bases between. Germline lookup yields CDR1 SGHNT and CDR2 YYREEE (reference sequence). CDR3 sequence (DNA): TGTGCCAGCAGACCGGGAGACCCTAACACCGGGGAGCTGTTTTTT. Its translation: CASRPGDPNTGELFF.

This clonotype has a count of ten or more. This chain uses TRBV3-1 with TRBJ1-2, with D perhaps matching TRBD1 (5 bases). The CDR3 contains 14 residues. V was shortened by 0 bases and J by 8 bases, with 13 bases between the two germline ends. Germline CDR1 LGHDT, CDR2 YNNKEL (reference sequence). CDR3 loop: CASSQDRDLRGYTF. Here the CDR3 DNA reads TGTGCCAGCAGCCAAGATAGGGACCTACGGGGCTACACCTTC.

With regard to this clonotype: Possible read error: a much larger clone is one base away. The gene calls are TRBV30 and TRBJ1-1; D is undetermined. Germline values: CDR1 GTSNPN, CDR2 SVGIG (reference sequence). This CDR3 contains 11 residues. The CDR3 here is CAWRGNTEVFF. DNA of the CDR3: TGTGCCTGGAGGGGGAACACTGAAGTTTTCTTT.

The chain recombines TRBV3-1 with TRBJ2-1; 9 nucleotides line up with TRBD1. The CDR3 is made up of 16 amino acids. Germline V gene lookup returns CDR1 LGHDT and CDR2 YNNKEL (reference sequence). V was pared by 4 bases and J by 7 bases, with 11 bases of the junction left unmatched. CDR3 sequence (DNA): TGTGCCAGCAGCCGCCCGTCGGGACAGGGTTGGAATGAGCAGTTCTTC. It specifies CASSRPSGQGWNEQFF.

Ten or more counts support this clonotype. This chain connects TRBV7-2 to TRBJ2-1; possible D gene TRBD1, 10 bases. Trimming pared 3 bases from V and 8 bases from J, leaving 17 bases between. Germline values: CDR1 SGHTA, CDR2 FQGNSA. This CDR3 is 15 amino acids long. The CDR3 nucleotides are TGTGCCAGCAGCTTGGCTAGCGGGACAGGGGATGAGCAGTTCTTC. It codes for CASSLASGTGDEQFF.

The genes are TRBV7-2 and TRBJ2-7; 8 nucleotides align to TRBD2. With V trimmed by 5 bases and J by 3 bases, 9 bases remained unmatched. There are 15 residues in the CDR3. Germline V gene sequence: CDR1 SGHTA, CDR2 FQGNSA. CDR3 sequence (DNA): TGTGCCAGCAGCCAAGGACTAGCCGCTTACTACGAGCAGTACTTC. This gives the protein CASSQGLAAYYEQYF.

Many counts were recorded for this clonotype. This chain joins TRBV28 and TRBJ1-1; D gene ambiguous. CDR1 is MDHEN, CDR2 SYDVKM, per germline. Between the trimmed V and J ends, which lost 2 bases and 0 bases, there was a span of 4 bases. The CDR3 spans 13 residues. The CDR3 loop reads CASSLLLNTEAFF. The CDR3 nucleotides read TGTGCCAGCAGTTTACTCCTGAACACTGAAGCTTTCTTT.

This clonotype has a count of ten or more. The chain has TRBV12-3 or TRBV12-4 and TRBJ1-4; 10 nucleotides align to TRBD1. The V segment lost 4 bases and the J segment 7 bases; nucleotides outside the gene matches: 6. This CDR3 contains 15 residues. CDR3 sequence reads: CASSSGQGGPEKLFF. CDR3 coding DNA: TGTGCCAGCAGTTCAGGACAGGGGGGACCTGAAAAACTGTTTTTT.

The chain has TRBV28 and TRBJ2-1; 10 bases fit TRBD1. The germline V gene encodes CDR1 MDHEN and CDR2 SYDVKM. CDR3 size: 15 residues. The J segment lost 6 bases and the V segment lost 8 bases, leaving 10 bases of the junction unmatched. The CDR3, as DNA: TGTGCCAGCCGCCAGACCGGGACAGGGGTCAATGAGCAGTTCTTC. Amino acid sequence: CASRQTGTGVNEQFF.

This clonotype was detected ten times or more. This chain links TRBV6-1 with TRBJ2-7; tentatively, D is TRBD1 (6 bases). The CDR3 covers 16 residues. Germline V gives CDR1 MNHNS, CDR2 SASEGT. V was clipped by 1 base and J by 0 bases, with 13 bases between them. CDR3 sequence reads: CASSEEDRIDSYEQYF. CDR3 DNA sequence: TGTGCCAGCAGTGAAGAAGACAGGATAGACTCCTACGAGCAGTACTTC.

This clonotype was counted only a few times. The chain carries TRBV2 and TRBJ1-2; D is possibly TRBD1 (6 bases). The germline gives CDR1 SNHLY, CDR2 FYNNEI. V was trimmed by 2 bases and J by 7 bases, leaving 20 bases between them. The CDR3 totals 16 residues. CDR3 protein: CASSETGFAGARGYTF. CDR3 bases: TGTGCCAGCAGTGAAACCGGCTTCGCGGGGGCTCGTGGCTACACCTTC. The variable domain in full, completed from reference TRBV2 and TRBJ1-2, reads EPEVTQTPSHQVTQMGQEVILRCVPISNHLYFYWYRQILGQKVEFLVSFYNNEISEKSEIFDDQFSVERPDGSNFTLKIRSTKLEDSAMYFCASSETGFAGARGYTFGSGTRLTVV.